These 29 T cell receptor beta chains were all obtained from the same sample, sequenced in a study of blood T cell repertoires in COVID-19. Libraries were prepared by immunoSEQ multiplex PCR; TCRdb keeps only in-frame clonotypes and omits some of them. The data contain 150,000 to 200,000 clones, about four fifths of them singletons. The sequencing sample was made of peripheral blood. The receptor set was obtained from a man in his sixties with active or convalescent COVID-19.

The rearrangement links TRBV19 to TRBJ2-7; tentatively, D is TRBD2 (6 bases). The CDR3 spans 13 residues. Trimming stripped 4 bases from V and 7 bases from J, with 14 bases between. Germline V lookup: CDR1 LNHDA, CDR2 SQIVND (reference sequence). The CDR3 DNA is TGTGCCAGTAGTAGCGGGGAGATACGGGAGCAGTACTTC. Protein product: CASSSGEIREQYF.

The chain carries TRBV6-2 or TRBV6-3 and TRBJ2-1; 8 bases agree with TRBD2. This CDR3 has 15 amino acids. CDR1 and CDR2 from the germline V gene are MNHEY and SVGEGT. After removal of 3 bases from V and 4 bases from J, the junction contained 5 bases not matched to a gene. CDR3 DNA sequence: TGTGCCAGCAGTTATAGGGGGACTAGTTACAATGAGCAGTTCTTC. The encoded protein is CASSYRGTSYNEQFF.

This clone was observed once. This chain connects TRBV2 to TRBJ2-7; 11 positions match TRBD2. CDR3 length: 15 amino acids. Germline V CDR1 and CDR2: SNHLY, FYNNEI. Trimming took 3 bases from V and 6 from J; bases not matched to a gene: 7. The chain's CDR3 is CASSDPASGRLEQYF. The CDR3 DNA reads TGTGCCAGCAGTGATCCGGCTAGCGGGAGGCTCGAGCAGTACTTC.

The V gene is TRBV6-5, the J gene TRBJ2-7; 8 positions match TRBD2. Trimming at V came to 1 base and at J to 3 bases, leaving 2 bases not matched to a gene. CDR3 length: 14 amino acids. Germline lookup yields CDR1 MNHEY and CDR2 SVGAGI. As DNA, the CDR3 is TGTGCCAGCAGTTACTATCTAGCGGGCTACGAGCAGTACTTC. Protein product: CASSYYLAGYEQYF.

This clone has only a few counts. CDR3 protein: CASSLIADSYNEQFF. CDR3 coding DNA: TGCGCCAGCAGCCTTATAGCGGATTCCTACAATGAGCAGTTCTTC. The rearrangement uses TRBV4-1 and TRBJ2-1, with D possibly matching TRBD2 (6 bases). V was cut by 4 bases and J by 1 base, with 11 bases left in between. CDR1 and CDR2 (germline): MGHRA, YSYEKL. This CDR3 comprises 15 residues.

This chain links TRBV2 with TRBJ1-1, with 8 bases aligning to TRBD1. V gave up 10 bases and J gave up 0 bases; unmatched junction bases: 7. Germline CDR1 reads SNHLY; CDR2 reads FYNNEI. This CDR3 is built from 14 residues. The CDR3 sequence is CATTGGRMNTEAFF. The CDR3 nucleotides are TGTGCCACAACAGGGGGGAGAATGAACACTGAAGCTTTCTTT. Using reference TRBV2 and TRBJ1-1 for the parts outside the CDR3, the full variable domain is EPEVTQTPSHQVTQMGQEVILRCVPISNHLYFYWYRQILGQKVEFLVSFYNNEISEKSEIFDDQFSVERPDGSNFTLKIRSTKLEDSAMYFCATTGGRMNTEAFFGQGTRLTVV.

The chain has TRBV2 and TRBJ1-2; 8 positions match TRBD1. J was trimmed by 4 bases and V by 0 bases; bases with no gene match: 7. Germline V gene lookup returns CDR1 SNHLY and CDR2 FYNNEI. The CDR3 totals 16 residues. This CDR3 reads CASSEAATGEIYGYTF. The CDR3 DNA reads TGTGCCAGCAGTGAAGCGGCGACAGGGGAGATCTATGGCTACACCTTC.

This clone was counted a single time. The CDR3 nucleotides are TGCAGTGCTCCTGGCGGGGCAGAGCAGTACTTC. Protein: CSAPGGAEQYF. J is TRBJ2-7 and V is TRBV20-1; a weak D match, TRBD2 (6 bases). The CDR3 consists of 11 residues. CDR1 is DFQATT and CDR2 is SNEGSKA in the germline V gene (reference sequence). Trimming stripped 5 bases from V and 7 bases from J, with 12 bases between.

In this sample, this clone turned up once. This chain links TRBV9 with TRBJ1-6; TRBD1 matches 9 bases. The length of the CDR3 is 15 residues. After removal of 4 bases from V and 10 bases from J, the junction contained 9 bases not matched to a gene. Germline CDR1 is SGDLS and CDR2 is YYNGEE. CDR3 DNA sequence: TGTGCCAGCAGCAAGGGACAGGGATCTTTCTCACCCCTCCACTTT. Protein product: CASSKGQGSFSPLHF.

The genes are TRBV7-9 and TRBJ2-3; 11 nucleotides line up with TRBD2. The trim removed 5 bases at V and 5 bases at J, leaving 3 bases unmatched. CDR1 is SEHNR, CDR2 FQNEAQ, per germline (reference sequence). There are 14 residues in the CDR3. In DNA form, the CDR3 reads TGTGCCAGCAGCGTTGGGACTAGCGGAGATACGCAGTATTTT. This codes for CASSVGTSGDTQYF.

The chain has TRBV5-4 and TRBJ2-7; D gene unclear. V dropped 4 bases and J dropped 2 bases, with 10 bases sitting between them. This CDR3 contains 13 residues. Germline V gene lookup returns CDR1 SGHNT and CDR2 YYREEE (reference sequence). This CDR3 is CASSHTVAYEQYF. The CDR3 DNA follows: TGTGCCAGCAGCCATACGGTGGCCTACGAGCAGTACTTC.

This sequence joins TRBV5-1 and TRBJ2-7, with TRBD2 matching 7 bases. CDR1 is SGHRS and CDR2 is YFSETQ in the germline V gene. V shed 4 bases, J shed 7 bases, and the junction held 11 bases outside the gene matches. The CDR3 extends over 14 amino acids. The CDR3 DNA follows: TGCGCCAGCAGCCTCCAGACTAGCCTAGGAGAGCAGTACTTC. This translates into CASSLQTSLGEQYF. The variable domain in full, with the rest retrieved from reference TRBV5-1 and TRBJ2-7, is KAGVTQTPRYLIKTRGQQVTLSCSPISGHRSVSWYQQTPGQGLQFLFEYFSETQRNKGNFPGRFSGRQFSNSRSEMNVSTLELGDSALYLCASSLQTSLGEQYFGPGTRLTVT.

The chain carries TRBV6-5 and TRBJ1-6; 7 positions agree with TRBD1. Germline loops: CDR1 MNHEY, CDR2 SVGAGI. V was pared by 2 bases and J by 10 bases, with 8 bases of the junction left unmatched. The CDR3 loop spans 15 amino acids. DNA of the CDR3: TGTGCCAGCAGTTACGTGCAGGGGGTAGGATCACCCCTCCACTTT. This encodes CASSYVQGVGSPLHF.

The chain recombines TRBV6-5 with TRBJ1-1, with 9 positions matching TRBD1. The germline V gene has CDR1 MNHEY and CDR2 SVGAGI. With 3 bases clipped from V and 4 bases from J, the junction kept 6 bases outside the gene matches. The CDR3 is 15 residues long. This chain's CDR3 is CASSYWPDRGTEAFF. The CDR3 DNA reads TGTGCCAGCAGTTATTGGCCGGACAGGGGCACTGAAGCTTTCTTT.

The CDR3 reads CASSEHQGAGTEAFF. CDR3 DNA sequence: TGTGCCAGCAGTGAACATCAGGGGGCGGGTACTGAAGCTTTCTTT. The chain recombines TRBV6-1 with TRBJ1-1; 8 nucleotides agree with TRBD1. Germline CDR1 reads MNHNS; CDR2 reads SASEGT. CDR3 length: 15 amino acids. The junction had 7 bases not matched to a gene; V was cut back by 2 bases and J by 5 bases.

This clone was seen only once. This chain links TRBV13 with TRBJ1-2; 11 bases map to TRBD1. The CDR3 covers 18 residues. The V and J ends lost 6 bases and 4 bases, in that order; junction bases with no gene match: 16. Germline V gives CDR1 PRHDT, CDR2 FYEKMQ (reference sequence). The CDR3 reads CASRLAGRTGGSLYGYTF. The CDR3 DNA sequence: TGTGCCAGCAGACTCGCGGGGAGGACAGGGGGCAGTCTCTATGGCTACACCTTC.

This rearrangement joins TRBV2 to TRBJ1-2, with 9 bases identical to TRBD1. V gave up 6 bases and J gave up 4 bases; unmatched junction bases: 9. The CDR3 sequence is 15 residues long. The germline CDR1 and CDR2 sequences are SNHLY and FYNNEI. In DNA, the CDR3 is TGTGCCAGCAGAGCCACAGGGGGCGCGGGCTATGGCTACACCTTC. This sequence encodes CASRATGGAGYGYTF. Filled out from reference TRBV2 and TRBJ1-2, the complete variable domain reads EPEVTQTPSHQVTQMGQEVILRCVPISNHLYFYWYRQILGQKVEFLVSFYNNEISEKSEIFDDQFSVERPDGSNFTLKIRSTKLEDSAMYFCASRATGGAGYGYTFGSGTRLTVV.

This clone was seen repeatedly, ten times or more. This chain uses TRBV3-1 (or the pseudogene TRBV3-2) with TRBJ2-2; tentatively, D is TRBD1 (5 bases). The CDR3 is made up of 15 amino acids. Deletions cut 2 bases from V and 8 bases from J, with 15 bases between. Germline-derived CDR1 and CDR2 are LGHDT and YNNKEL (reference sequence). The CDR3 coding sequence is TGTGCCAGCAGCCAAACCTTAGGGGCAGCAGGGGAGCTGTTTTTT. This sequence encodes CASSQTLGAAGELFF.

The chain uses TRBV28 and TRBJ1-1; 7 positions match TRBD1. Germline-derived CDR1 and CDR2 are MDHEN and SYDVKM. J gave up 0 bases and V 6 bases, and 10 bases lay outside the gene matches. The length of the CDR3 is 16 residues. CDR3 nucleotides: TGTGCCAGCAGACCGACAGGGAGAGGTTTGAACACTGAAGCTTTCTTT. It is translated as CASRPTGRGLNTEAFF.

CDR3 bases: TGCGCCAGCAGCCAAGCTGCTGGACAGGGGGCCTACGAGCAGTACTTC. It is translated as CASSQAAGQGAYEQYF. The chain employs TRBV4-1 and TRBJ2-7; 10 bases align to TRBD1. Germline trimming cut 1 base from V and 2 bases from J; bases unmatched to any gene: 5. The CDR3 sequence is 16 residues long. Germline values: CDR1 MGHRA, CDR2 YSYEKL.

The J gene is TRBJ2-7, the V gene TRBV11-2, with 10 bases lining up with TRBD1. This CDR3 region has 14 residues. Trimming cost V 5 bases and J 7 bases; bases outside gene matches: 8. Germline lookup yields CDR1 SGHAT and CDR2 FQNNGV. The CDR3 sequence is CASSTLRDRGEQYF. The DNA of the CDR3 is TGTGCCAGCAGCACGTTACGGGACAGGGGTGAGCAGTACTTC.

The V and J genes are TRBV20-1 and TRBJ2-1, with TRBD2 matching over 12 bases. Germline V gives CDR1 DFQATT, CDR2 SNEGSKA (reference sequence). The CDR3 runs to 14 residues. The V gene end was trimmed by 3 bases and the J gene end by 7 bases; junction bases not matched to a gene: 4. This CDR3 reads CSASETSGSNEQFF. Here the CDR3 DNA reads TGCAGTGCTAGTGAGACTAGCGGGAGTAATGAGCAGTTCTTC.

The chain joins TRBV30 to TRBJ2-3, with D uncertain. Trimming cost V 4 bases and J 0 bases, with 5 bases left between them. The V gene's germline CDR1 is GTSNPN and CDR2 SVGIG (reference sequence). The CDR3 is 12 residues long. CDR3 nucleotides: TGTGCCTGGACTCTGAGCACAGATACGCAGTATTTT. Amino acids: CAWTLSTDTQYF.

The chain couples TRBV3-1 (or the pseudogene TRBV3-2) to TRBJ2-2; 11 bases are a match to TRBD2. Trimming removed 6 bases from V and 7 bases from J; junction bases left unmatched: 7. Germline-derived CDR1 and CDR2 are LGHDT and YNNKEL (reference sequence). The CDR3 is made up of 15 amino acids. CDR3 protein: CASRATSGGVGELFF. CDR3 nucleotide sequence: TGTGCCAGCAGGGCCACTAGCGGGGGTGTCGGGGAGCTGTTTTTT.

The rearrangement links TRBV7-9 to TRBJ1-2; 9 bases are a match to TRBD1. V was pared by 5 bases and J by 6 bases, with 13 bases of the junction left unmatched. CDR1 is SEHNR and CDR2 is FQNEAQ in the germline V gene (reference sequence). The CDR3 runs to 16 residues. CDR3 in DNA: TGTGCCAGCAGCCCAGGGACAGGGAGACTCCTAAATGGCTACACCTTC. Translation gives CASSPGTGRLLNGYTF.

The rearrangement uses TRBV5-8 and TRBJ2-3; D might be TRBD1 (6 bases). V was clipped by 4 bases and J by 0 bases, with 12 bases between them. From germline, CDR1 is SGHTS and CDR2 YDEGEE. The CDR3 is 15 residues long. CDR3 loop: CASSHDRISTDTQYF. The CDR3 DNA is TGTGCCAGCAGCCACGACAGGATTAGCACAGATACGCAGTATTTT.

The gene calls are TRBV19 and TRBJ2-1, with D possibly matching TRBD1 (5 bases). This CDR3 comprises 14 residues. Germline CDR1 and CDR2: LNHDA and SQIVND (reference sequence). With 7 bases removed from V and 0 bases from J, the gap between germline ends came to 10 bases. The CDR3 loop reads CASKVQGSYNEQFF. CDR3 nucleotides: TGTGCCAGTAAGGTTCAGGGCTCCTACAATGAGCAGTTCTTC. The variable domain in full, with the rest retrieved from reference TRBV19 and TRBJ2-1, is DGGITQSPKYLFRKEGQNVTLSCEQNLNHDAMYWYRQDPGQGLRLIYYSQIVNDFQKGDIAEGYSVSREKKESFPLTVTSAQKNPTAFYLCASKVQGSYNEQFFGPGTRLTVL.

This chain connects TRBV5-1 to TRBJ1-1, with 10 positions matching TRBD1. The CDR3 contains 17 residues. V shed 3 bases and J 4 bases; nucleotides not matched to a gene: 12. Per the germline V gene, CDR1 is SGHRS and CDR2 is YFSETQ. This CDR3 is CASSSGTGATLVTEAFF. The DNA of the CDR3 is TGCGCCAGCAGCTCCGGGACAGGGGCCACGTTGGTCACTGAAGCTTTCTTT. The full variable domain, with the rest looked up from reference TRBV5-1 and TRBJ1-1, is KAGVTQTPRYLIKTRGQQVTLSCSPISGHRSVSWYQQTPGQGLQFLFEYFSETQRNKGNFPGRFSGRQFSNSRSEMNVSTLELGDSALYLCASSSGTGATLVTEAFFGQGTRLTVV.

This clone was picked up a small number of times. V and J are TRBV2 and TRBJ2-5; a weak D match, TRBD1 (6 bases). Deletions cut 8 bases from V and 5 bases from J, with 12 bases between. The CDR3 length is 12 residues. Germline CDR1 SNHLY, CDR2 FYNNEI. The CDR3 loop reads CASAGGRETQYF. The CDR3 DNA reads TGTGCCAGCGCTGGGGGCCGGGAGACCCAGTACTTC.